These T cell receptor beta chains were read from a single sample in a study of blood T cell repertoires in COVID-19. Only in-frame clones appear in the TCRdb table, and some are missing; sequencing was by immunoSEQ multiplex PCR. Altogether roughly 76,000 clones are present, roughly 80% being singletons, with the ten largest covering 30% to 45%. The source material was peripheral blood. These receptor sequences come from a woman in her 70s with acute or convalescent COVID-19. The CDR3 runs from the conserved cysteine through the conserved F or W. D genes are given only for firm matches. Not every row has a clone size; where given, it reads once, few, many or a size class.

d_gene	v_gene	j_gene	len	abundance	CDR3nt	CDR3aa
NA	TRBV2	TRBJ1-5	12	NA	TGTGCCAGCAGGGGTCAGGGGCAGCCCCAGCATTTT	CASRGQGQPQHF
NA	TRBV6-1	TRBJ2-5	15	few	TGTGCCAGCAGTGAAGTAGGACTCGGACAAGAGACCCAGTACTTC	CASSEVGLGQETQYF
NA	TRBV21-1	TRBJ2-7	15	NA	TGTGCCAGCAGCGAACTAGCGGACCAACCCTACGAGCAGTACTTC	CASSELADQPYEQYF
TRBD1	TRBV7-3	TRBJ2-1	16	NA	TGTGCCAGCAGCTTATACCCCGGGCGACAGGGGAGTGAGCAGTTCTTC	CASSLYPGRQGSEQFF
TRBD1	TRBV2	TRBJ1-5	15	NA	TGTGCCAGCAGTTGGAATTCAGGGGGCGGCCAGCCCCAGCATTTT	CASSWNSGGGQPQHF
TRBD2	TRBV10-3	TRBJ2-1	14	NA	TGTGCCATCAGAGCTAGCGGGGGAAACAATGAGCAGTTCTTC	CAIRASGGNNEQFF
TRBD1	TRBV10-2	TRBJ1-1	14	NA	TGCGCCAGCAGTCCTCGGACAGGGCACACTGAAGCTTTCTTT	CASSPRTGHTEAFF
NA	TRBV19	TRBJ1-4	13	NA	TGTGCCAGTACGACAGGATCTAATGAAAAACTGTTTTTT	CASTTGSNEKLFF
TRBD1	TRBV28	TRBJ1-1	16	NA	TGTGCCAGCAGCAGGATTGGGGACAGGACGAACACTGAAGCTTTCTTT	CASSRIGDRTNTEAFF
NA	TRBV9	TRBJ1-2	14	NA	TGTGCCAGCAGCACCCGGGACTTTCCAACGGGCTACACCTTC	CASSTRDFPTGYTF
TRBD1	TRBV3-1/TRBV3-2	TRBJ2-7	16	NA	TGTGCCAGCAGCCACACACCCGGGACAGACACCTACGAGCAGTACTTC	CASSHTPGTDTYEQYF
TRBD1	TRBV5-8	TRBJ2-3	17	NA	TGTGCCAGCAGCGCCAGACAGGGGAAAGGATCCCCAGATACGCAGTATTTT	CASSARQGKGSPDTQYF
NA	TRBV5-4	TRBJ2-7	11	NA	TGTGCCAGCAGCGATCAGTACGAGCAGTACTTC	CASSDQYEQYF
NA	TRBV3-1/TRBV3-2	TRBJ2-5	14	NA	TGTGCCAGCAGCCAAGATCAGGCCTTTTCGACCCAGTACTTC	CASSQDQAFSTQYF
NA	TRBV19	TRBJ2-2	16	NA	TGTGCCAGTAGTCCCTCCCCCGGGACAACCACCGGGGAGCTGTTTTTT	CASSPSPGTTTGELFF
TRBD1	TRBV10-1	TRBJ1-6	14	NA	TGCGCCAGCACCCGGGACAGGATGGGCTCACCCCTCCACTTT	CASTRDRMGSPLHF
TRBD2	TRBV3-1/TRBV3-2	TRBJ2-5	14	NA	TGTGCCAGCAGCTGGACTAGCGGCGGGGAGACCCAGTACTTC	CASSWTSGGETQYF
TRBD1	TRBV5-1	TRBJ1-5	16	once	TGCGCCAGCAGCCTCGGGACAGGGGGCCTCAATCAGCCCCAGCATTTT	CASSLGTGGLNQPQHF
NA	TRBV5-6	TRBJ2-6	17	NA	TGTGCCAGCAGCTTGTTAGCCCCCTTAACTGGGGCCAACGTCCTGACTTTC	CASSLLAPLTGANVLTF
NA	TRBV5-1	TRBJ2-6	17	once	TGCGCCAGCAGCTTGGCCGGGACACCCTCCGGGGCCAACGTCCTGACTTTC	CASSLAGTPSGANVLTF
NA	TRBV19	TRBJ1-1	14	NA	TGTGCCAGTAGTCCGGTCCGTGGGAACACTGAAGCTTTCTTT	CASSPVRGNTEAFF
TRBD1	TRBV5-1	TRBJ1-2	15	NA	TGCGCCAGCAGCTTAACAGGGGACACTTACTATGGCTACACCTTC	CASSLTGDTYYGYTF
TRBD1	TRBV27	TRBJ1-5	14	NA	TGTGCCAGCAGTGAAGGGACAGGGAAACAGCCCCAGCATTTT	CASSEGTGKQPQHF
TRBD1	TRBV27	TRBJ1-5	14	NA	TGTGCCAGCTCGGGACAGGGATTTGGTCAGCCCCAGCATTTT	CASSGQGFGQPQHF
TRBD2	TRBV10-1	TRBJ2-1	17	NA	TGCGCCAGCAGTGATATATTGACTAGCGGGGGAAAGGATGAGCAGTTCTTC	CASSDILTSGGKDEQFF
NA	TRBV5-6	TRBJ2-6	13	NA	TGTGCCAGCACCCCCATTGGGGCCAACGTCCTGACTTTC	CASTPIGANVLTF
TRBD2	TRBV18	TRBJ2-7	13	NA	TGTGCCAGCTCACCAGAGCGGGGAGGCGAGCAGTACTTC	CASSPERGGEQYF
TRBD2	TRBV18	TRBJ2-5	15	few	TGTGCCAGCTCACCGGGACTAGCGGGAGGAGAGACCCAGTACTTC	CASSPGLAGGETQYF
NA	TRBV5-1	TRBJ1-1	14	NA	TGCGCCAGCAGCCTTGGGGGCTTAAACACTGAAGCTTTCTTT	CASSLGGLNTEAFF
NA	TRBV18	TRBJ1-2	14	once	TGTGCCAGCTCACACGCAGATGCTAACTATGGCTACACCTTC	CASSHADANYGYTF
NA	TRBV6-6	TRBJ1-5	13	NA	TGTGCCAGCAGTTCACAGGGAGCCCAGCCCCAGCATTTT	CASSSQGAQPQHF
TRBD1	TRBV30	TRBJ1-1	16	NA	TGTGCCTGGAGTTTCGGCATCCGGAGGACAGGCGGTGAAGCTTTCTTT	CAWSFGIRRTGGEAFF
TRBD1	TRBV24-1	TRBJ2-5	15	NA	TGTGCCACCAGTGCGGGGACAGGGCCCGGAGAGACCCAGTACTTC	CATSAGTGPGETQYF
TRBD1	TRBV4-1	TRBJ1-2	15	NA	TGCGCCAGCAGCCAAGGGTCCAGGGGGCTTTATGGCTACACCTTC	CASSQGSRGLYGYTF
NA	TRBV18	TRBJ1-1	13	NA	TGTGCCAGCTCACCCCCAGGAAACACTGAAGCTTTCTTT	CASSPPGNTEAFF
NA	TRBV11-2	TRBJ1-2	14	few	TGTGCCAGCCGTGGCGGGACGCTCAACTATGGCTACACCTTC	CASRGGTLNYGYTF
NA	TRBV5-8	TRBJ1-6	15	NA	TGTGCCAGCAGCTTGGGGACAGCCTATAATTCACCCCTCCACTTT	CASSLGTAYNSPLHF
TRBD1	TRBV18	TRBJ2-7	14	NA	TGTGCCAGCTCACGGCAGGGGGCCATTTACGAGCAGTACTTC	CASSRQGAIYEQYF
TRBD2	TRBV6-2/TRBV6-3	TRBJ2-1	19	NA	TGTGCCAGCAGTTACTCCACTAGCGGGACCTACAGCTCTTACAATGAGCAGTTCTTC	CASSYSTSGTYSSYNEQFF
NA	TRBV5-1	TRBJ2-7	14	few	TGCGCCAGCAGCTTGGGTGGAGAATACTACGAGCAGTACTTC	CASSLGGEYYEQYF
NA	TRBV7-9	TRBJ1-6	13	NA	TGTGCCAGCAGCCTCGACAGCTTTTCACCCCTCCACTTT	CASSLDSFSPLHF
TRBD2	TRBV19	TRBJ2-3	16	NA	TGTGCCAGTAGTACACCGGGACTAGCCACCCCAGATACGCAGTATTTT	CASSTPGLATPDTQYF